This T cell receptor (beta chain) was obtained from a study of Graves' ophthalmopathy and Graves' hyperthyroidism. Study context: Before any treatment was given, at initial diagnosis, peripheral blood was collected.

Ten or more counts support this clonotype. V lost 2 bases and J lost 7; bases outside the gene matches: 6. CDR3 size: 15 residues. CDR1 is SGHRS and CDR2 is YFSETQ in the germline V gene. CDR3 regions of TCR beta were amplified from RNA transcripts. HTBI-primed first-round RT-PCR preceded second-round multiplex PCR. TCRdb called the multiplex PCR reads again in MiXCR, with one record for every CDR3 protein. The sample holds just over 600,000 distinct CDR3 sequences; roughly 20% are singletons and the top ten take about 6.6%. The TCR sequence derives from a young woman with stable Graves' hyperthyroidism. Some clones in this sample may be carry-over from other donors' samples. The chain recombines TRBV5-1 with TRBJ2-2; 9 positions agree with TRBD2. Sample: peripheral blood. The CDR3 here is CASSFIAGAVGELFF. The CDR3 region has the DNA TGCGCCAGCAGCTTCATAGCGGGAGCGGTCGGGGAGCTGTTTTTT.